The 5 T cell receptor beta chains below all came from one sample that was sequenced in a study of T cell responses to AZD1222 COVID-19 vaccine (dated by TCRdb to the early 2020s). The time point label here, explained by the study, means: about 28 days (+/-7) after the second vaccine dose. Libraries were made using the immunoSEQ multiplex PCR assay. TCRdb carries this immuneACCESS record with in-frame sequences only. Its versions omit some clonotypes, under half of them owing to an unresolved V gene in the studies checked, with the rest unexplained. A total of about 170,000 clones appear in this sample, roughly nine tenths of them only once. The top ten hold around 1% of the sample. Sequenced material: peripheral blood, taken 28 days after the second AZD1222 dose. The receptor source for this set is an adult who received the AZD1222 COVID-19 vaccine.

CDR3 sequence (DNA): TGTGCCAGCAGCTTCGGCGGGGGCCCAGATACGCAGTATTTT. Amino acids: CASSFGGGPDTQYF. This chain links TRBV5-4 with TRBJ2-3; TRBD2 might be the D (7 bases). Deletions cut 2 bases from V and 4 bases from J, with 11 bases between. This CDR3 has 14 residues. Germline CDR1 reads SGHNT; CDR2 reads YYREEE (reference sequence).

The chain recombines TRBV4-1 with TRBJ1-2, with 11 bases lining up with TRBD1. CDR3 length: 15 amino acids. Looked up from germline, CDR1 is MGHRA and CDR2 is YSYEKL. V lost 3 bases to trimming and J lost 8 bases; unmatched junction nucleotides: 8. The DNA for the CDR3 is TGCGCCAGCAGCCAGATCGGACAGGGGGCGAGGGGCTACACCTTC. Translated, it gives CASSQIGQGARGYTF.

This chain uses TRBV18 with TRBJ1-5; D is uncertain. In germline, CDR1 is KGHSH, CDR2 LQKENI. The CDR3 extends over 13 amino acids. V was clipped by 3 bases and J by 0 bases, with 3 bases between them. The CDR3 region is CASSPLSNQPQHF. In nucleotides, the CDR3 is TGTGCCAGCTCACCCCTTAGCAATCAGCCCCAGCATTTT.

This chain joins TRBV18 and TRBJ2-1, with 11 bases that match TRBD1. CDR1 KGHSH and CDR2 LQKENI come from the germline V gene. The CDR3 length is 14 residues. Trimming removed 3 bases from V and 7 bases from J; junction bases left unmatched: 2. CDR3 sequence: CASSPGTGGNEQFF. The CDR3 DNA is TGTGCCAGCTCACCTGGGACAGGGGGGAATGAGCAGTTCTTC.

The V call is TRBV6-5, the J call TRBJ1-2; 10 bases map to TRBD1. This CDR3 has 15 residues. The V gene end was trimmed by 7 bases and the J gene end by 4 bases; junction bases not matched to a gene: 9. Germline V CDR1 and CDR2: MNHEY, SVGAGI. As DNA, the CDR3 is TGTGCCAGCACTCCGGACAGGGGGATGACCTATGGCTACACCTTC. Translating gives CASTPDRGMTYGYTF.